This is a list of T cell receptor beta chains from one sample in a study of cytomegalovirus exposure and HLA in healthy donors. Assay: immunoSEQ multiplex PCR; the TCRdb copy retains only in-frame clones and omits some. The sample records about 160,000 clones, 79% being singletons. The sample consisted of PBMCs. The receptors derive from a man aged 35-49 years in good health and CMV-seronegative. The CDR3 runs from the conserved cysteine through the conserved F or W. The D gene is left open where the match is weak. Some rows mark clone size as missing; the rest say once, few, many or name a class of expanded clone.

>-|TRBV6-4|16|-|TRBJ2-7
TGTGCCAGCAGTGACTCCTACAGTGGATCCCGCTACGAGCAGTACTTC
CASSDSYSGSRYEQYF
>-|TRBV4-3|13|-|TRBJ2-7
TGCGCCAGCAGCGTAGCCCTGGGCTACGAGCAGTACTTC
CASSVALGYEQYF
>TRBD1|TRBV19|13|-|TRBJ1-1
TGTGCCAGTAGTGGGACAGGGCGAACTGAAGCTTTCTTT
CASSGTGRTEAFF
>-|TRBV21-1|15|-|TRBJ1-4
TGTGCCAGCAGCATTCCCCGGGACAGCAATGAAAAACTGTTTTTT
CASSIPRDSNEKLFF
>-|TRBV19|14|-|TRBJ2-3
TGTGCCAGTAGTGGGTTACAGGCCACAGATACGCAGTATTTT
CASSGLQATDTQYF
>-|TRBV18|16|-|TRBJ2-5
TGTGCCAGCTCACTACAGGTCGGCCGGCTTCAAGAGACCCAGTACTTC
CASSLQVGRLQETQYF
>-|TRBV4-2|15|-|TRBJ2-7
TGTGCCAGCAGTCCAGACCGGGATGGGTCCTACGAGCAGTACTTC
CASSPDRDGSYEQYF
>-|TRBV30|15|few|TRBJ1-2
TGTGCCTGGAGTGCTGGGACGGGGGGGAGGTATGGCTACACCTTC
CAWSAGTGGRYGYTF
>TRBD1|TRBV15|12|-|TRBJ1-5
TGTGCCGCGACAGGGTTCAATCAGCCCCAGCATTTT
CAATGFNQPQHF
>-|TRBV28|17|-|TRBJ2-2
TGTGCCAGCGCCCTGAGTGGGGGCGCAAAATTAGCCGGGGAGCTGTTTTTT
CASALSGGAKLAGELFF